This record covers a single T cell receptor (beta chain). There is no known antigen for this receptor. Within one base of it there is no much larger clone, and no base qualities were kept. This sample was taken from a study of OX40 agonist ivuxolimab in advanced cancers. Broadly, across the study: Ivuxolimab, which targeted the costimulatory receptor OX40 (CD134), was an agonistic, fully human IgG2 monoclonal antibody. Intravenous ivuxolimab was administered to patients every 2 weeks at six dose levels: 0.01, 0.1, 0.3, 1.5, 3 and 10 mg/kg. Of the approximately 54 dose-escalation patients, hepatocellular carcinoma was present in about 20, melanoma in roughly 15, renal cell carcinoma in 9 and head and neck cancer in 9. A male proportion of roughly 80% and a mean age of approximately 61 years, ranging from 23 to 79, were recorded for the dose-escalation cohort. Prior anti-PD-1, anti-PD-L1 or anti-CTLA-4 therapy was permitted, and 30% to 50% of dose-escalation patients had received checkpoint inhibitors. Partial responses occurred in three dose-escalation patients: two with cutaneous melanoma and one with hepatocellular carcinoma. The point of sequencing TCRbeta in the periphery was to test whether ivuxolimab changed TCR sequence diversity and drove clonal T-cell expansion. The monotherapy dose-escalation portion (N of about 50 patients) of the phase I ivuxolimab trial is reported in the paper. Paper-wide results and their limitations: After ivuxolimab, expanded clones were on average more numerous among CD8+ T cells than among CD4+ T cells. At doses of 0.1 to 3.0 mg/kg, clonal expansion of both CD4+ and CD8+ blood T cells was observed from baseline to week 6. Low levels of normalized T-cell clonal expansion were also shown by some nonresponding patients. Antigen specificity was not determined for the clonally expanded peripheral T cells. Partial responders in the 0.1-3.0 mg/kg groups had among the lowest normalized peripheral clonal expansion, especially among CD8+ T cells.

Genomic DNA was extracted from sorted cells for sequencing of the TCRbeta CDR3 region. TCRbeta CDR3 regions were sequenced using the immunoSEQ Assay. Held by TCRdb, this immuneACCESS table contains in-frame sequences only and omits some clones. Under half of the omission traces to an unresolved V gene where checked; the cause of the rest is unknown. The sample includes just over 95,000 clones, with about 90% observed a single time. About 0.16% of the sample belongs to the ten largest clones. The trial excluded patients who had a history of autoimmune disease or who were on systemic immunosuppression. Peripheral blood for TCR sequencing was collected from all dose cohorts at baseline, on cycle 4 day 1, and on cycle 7 day 1. The samples were drawn from a first-in-human, open-label, multicenter phase I dose-escalation trial of ivuxolimab. Adults with locally advanced or metastatic melanoma, renal cell carcinoma, hepatocellular carcinoma or head and neck squamous cell carcinoma were enrolled in the trial. Before TCR sequencing, CD4+ and CD8+ T cells were separately sorted from peripheral blood.

The starting material was CD4+ or CD8+ T cells sorted from blood, obtained in a trial of the OX40 agonist ivuxolimab. The source is an adult with an advanced solid tumor such as melanoma, head and neck, liver or kidney cancer.

The nucleotides are TGTGCCAGCAGCTTTACTTGGGGGGGGAACACTGAAGCTTTCTTT. Its translation reads: CASSFTWGGNTEAFF. The V and J genes are TRBV11-2 and TRBJ1-1; a tentative D match to TRBD1 spans 5 bases. The CDR3 runs 15 amino acids, cysteine and phenylalanine included. Only the CDR3 DNA stays, 45 bases, in frame from base 1. The V and J ends are trimmed by 3 bases and 1 base, leaving 12 bases between them. Taken from the germline V gene, the CDR1 and CDR2 loops are SGHAT and FQNNGV.